This T cell receptor beta chain emerged from a study of blood T cell repertoires in COVID-19. Overall study context: Italy, Spain and the United States were the sources of the convalescent and acute COVID-19 samples. PBMCs, B-cell-depleted T cells, or T cells provided the cDNA or gDNA that made up the material.

The ends lost 6 bases at V and 0 bases at J; junction bases unmatched: 12. CDR1 ENHRY and CDR2 SYGVKD come from the germline V gene. The CDR3 covers 19 residues. Authors' methods: Amplification of reference gene primers was used by the study to estimate nucleated cell counts. Here immunoSEQ multiplex PCR was the method, and the copy in TCRdb shows in-frame clones only, minus some. V and J calls plus clone size are reproduced from that table; the DNA served to infer D and trimming. There are around 78,000 clones in the sample; about nine tenths occur only once, and roughly 2% lies in the top ten. This clone was seen a single time.

The chain recombines TRBV10-3 with TRBJ2-4; 12 bases line up with TRBD2. The receptor was isolated from a woman in her fifties or sixties with acute or convalescent COVID-19. The sequenced sample consisted of peripheral blood. The CDR3 region is CAISDPGLAGGTAKNIQYF. CDR3 bases: TGTGCCATCAGCGATCCGGGACTAGCGGGCGGCACAGCCAAAAACATTCAGTACTTC.